The following is a T cell receptor (beta chain) sequence with its context. An end of the junction does not agree with germline; a read error may underlie this. The source of the sample is a study of blood T cells in healthy people across ages. A J-beta primer mix and a sample-barcoded 5' primer were used in a second PCR of about 7 to 12 cycles. TCRdb ran MiXCR on the 5' RACE reads and lists one entry per CDR3 protein. The sample contains about 930,000 distinct CDR3 sequences, approximately 32% of which appear only once. The CDR3 runs to 13 residues. Germline values: CDR1 SNHLY, CDR2 FYNNEI. Each sample used at least 6 million PBMCs. Per individual sample, total RNA of at least 6 micrograms was extracted. These same records also appear under a second study, on T cells of mothers and their children. Per that study: Over 8 million reads per mother and roughly 3 million per child were obtained.

The sequence came from a woman aged 40 to 50 in good health. The chain links TRBV2 to TRBJ2-7; D possibly corresponds to TRBD2 (5 bases). The sequenced sample was blood. CDR3 region: CACRLNAGYEQYF. The CDR3 DNA reads TGTGCCTGCAGATTAAATGCGGGCTACGAGCAGTACTTC. Full variable domain (outside the CDR3, taken from reference TRBV2 and TRBJ2-7): EPEVTQTPSHQVTQMGQEVILRCVPISNHLYFYWYRQILGQKVEFLVSFYNNEISEKSEIFDDQFSVERPDGSNFTLKIRSTKLEDSAMYFCACRLNAGYEQYFGPGTRLTVT.